These 9 T cell receptor beta chains share one sample of origin, sequenced in a study of STAT3 mutations in large granular lymphocyte leukemia. Study-wide points: Every T-cell large granular lymphocyte leukemia patient had at least one immunodominant TCR beta clonotype.

For these receptors, no antigen is known. TCRdb's table, derived via immunoSEQ multiplex PCR, lists solely in-frame clones and lacks some. The sample has roughly 11,000 clones, roughly 76% seen once; the top ten hold 47%. Sequenced material: peripheral blood mononuclear cells. Every receptor here comes from a man between 60 and 70 years old with T-cell large granular lymphocyte leukemia. Some clones in this sample may be carry-over from other donors' samples.

A single count supports this clone. The chain couples TRBV30 to TRBJ2-2, with D tentatively TRBD1 (6 bases). V was trimmed by 5 bases and J by 2 bases, leaving 9 bases between them. The CDR3 extends over 13 amino acids. From germline, CDR1 is GTSNPN and CDR2 SVGIG (reference sequence). CDR3: CAWYRANTGELFF. CDR3 sequence (DNA): TGTGCCTGGTACAGGGCCAACACCGGGGAGCTGTTTTTT.

CDR3 residues: CASRFSLDYGYTF. In DNA form, the CDR3 reads TGCGCCAGCCGGTTCAGCCTGGACTATGGCTACACCTTC. The J gene is TRBJ1-2, the V gene TRBV5-1; D remains unclear. CDR3 length equals 13 residues. With 7 bases removed from V and 3 bases from J, the gap between germline ends came to 13 bases. Germline V gene lookup returns CDR1 SGHRS and CDR2 YFSETQ.

This chain connects TRBV6-5 to TRBJ2-3, with TRBD2 as a possible D gene (5 bases). V lost 7 bases and J lost 0, with 14 bases in between. The CDR3 length is 15 residues. Germline CDR1 MNHEY, CDR2 SVGAGI. In nucleotides, the CDR3 is TGTGCCAGCACCTTACTAGGTCCTAGCACAGATACGCAGTATTTT. Translating gives CASTLLGPSTDTQYF.

CDR3 DNA: TGTGCCAGTAGTATTTTCTATGGCTACACCTTC. Encoded protein: CASSIFYGYTF. This chain links TRBV19 with TRBJ1-2; D unresolved. CDR3 length equals 11 residues. Germline CDR1 reads LNHDA; CDR2 reads SQIVND (reference sequence). The V end was cut by 3 bases, the J end by 4 bases, with 3 bases between.

The chain is built from TRBV7-2 and TRBJ1-2; D is unclear. V lost 3 bases and J lost 4, with 15 bases in between. Germline CDR1 SGHTA, CDR2 FQGNSA. The CDR3 extends over 15 amino acids. The CDR3 region has the DNA TGTGCCAGCAGCTTTCCGGGAGCCTCCTCCTATGGCTACACCTTC. This translates into CASSFPGASSYGYTF.

This chain joins TRBV4-3 and TRBJ2-5, with D maybe TRBD1 (5 bases). Germline V gene lookup returns CDR1 LGHNA and CDR2 YSLEER. Deletions cut 3 bases from V and 2 bases from J, with 19 bases between. There are 17 residues in the CDR3. The CDR3 nucleotides are TGCGCCAGCAGCCAGATCCGGACGCTGACAGAACAAGAGACCCAGTACTTC. Its translation: CASSQIRTLTEQETQYF.

The chain recombines TRBV27 with TRBJ2-7; 9 nucleotides match TRBD2. J lost 3 bases, V lost 7 bases, and 16 bases had no gene match. Per the germline V gene, CDR1 is MNHEY and CDR2 is SMNVEV (reference sequence). The CDR3 totals 17 residues. The CDR3 is CASTPRLAGPGGYEQYF. CDR3 bases: TGTGCCAGCACCCCCCGTCTAGCGGGGCCCGGTGGCTACGAGCAGTACTTC.

The rearrangement uses TRBV28 and TRBJ2-2; 7 nucleotides agree with TRBD2. CDR1 and CDR2 (germline): MDHEN, SYDVKM. The CDR3 covers 18 residues. V shed 2 bases, J shed 7 bases, and the junction held 16 bases outside the gene matches. Here the CDR3 reads CASSLRIVAGEVHGELFF. The DNA for the CDR3 is TGTGCCAGCAGTTTAAGGATCGTCGCGGGAGAGGTTCACGGGGAGCTGTTTTTT.

This clone was seen only once. The chain recombines TRBV7-9 with TRBJ1-1; D is undetermined. Per germline, CDR1 SEHNR and CDR2 FQNEAQ (reference sequence). V was pared by 1 base and J by 7 bases, with 7 bases between. The CDR3 contains 12 residues. CDR3 residues: CASSLVEIEAFF. The CDR3 DNA is TGTGCCAGCAGCTTAGTCGAGATTGAAGCTTTCTTT.